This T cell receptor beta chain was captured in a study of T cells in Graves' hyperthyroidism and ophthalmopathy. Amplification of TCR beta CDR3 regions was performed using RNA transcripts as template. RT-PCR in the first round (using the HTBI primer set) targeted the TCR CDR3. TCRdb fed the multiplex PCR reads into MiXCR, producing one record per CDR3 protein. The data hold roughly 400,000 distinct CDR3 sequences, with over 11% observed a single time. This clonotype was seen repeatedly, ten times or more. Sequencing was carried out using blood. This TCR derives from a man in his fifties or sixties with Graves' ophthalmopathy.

The CDR3 region is CATSRSGDTEAFF. The CDR3 DNA follows: TGTGCCACCAGCAGGTCAGGGGACACTGAAGCTTTCTTT. V usage is TRBV15 and J usage is TRBJ1-1, with D perhaps TRBD1 (6 bases). The CDR3 spans 13 residues. Germline-derived CDR1 and CDR2 are LNHNV and YYDKDF (reference sequence). The V and J ends lost 3 bases and 3 bases respectively, with 8 bases between them.